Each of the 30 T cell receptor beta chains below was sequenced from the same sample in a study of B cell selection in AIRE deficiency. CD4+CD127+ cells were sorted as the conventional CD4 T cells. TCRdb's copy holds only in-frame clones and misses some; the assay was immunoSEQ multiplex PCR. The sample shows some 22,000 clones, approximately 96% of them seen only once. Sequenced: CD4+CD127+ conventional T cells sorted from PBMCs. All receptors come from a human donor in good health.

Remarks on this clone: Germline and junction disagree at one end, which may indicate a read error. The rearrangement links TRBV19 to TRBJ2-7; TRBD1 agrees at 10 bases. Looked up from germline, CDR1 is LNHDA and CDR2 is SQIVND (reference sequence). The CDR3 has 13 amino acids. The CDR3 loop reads CASRGTGENEQYF. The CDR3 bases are TGTGCGAGTAGGGGGACAGGGGAAAACGAGCAGTACTTC.

The CDR3 DNA sequence: TGCAGTGCCACCGCCGGGGACCCCGCGTACTTC. Amino acid sequence: CSATAGDPAYF. This chain joins TRBV20-1 and TRBJ2-5, with D perhaps matching TRBD1 or TRBD2 (5 bases each). Per germline, CDR1 DFQATT and CDR2 SNEGSKA (reference sequence). This CDR3 comprises 11 residues. Trimming removed 6 bases from V and 13 bases from J, with 18 bases in between.

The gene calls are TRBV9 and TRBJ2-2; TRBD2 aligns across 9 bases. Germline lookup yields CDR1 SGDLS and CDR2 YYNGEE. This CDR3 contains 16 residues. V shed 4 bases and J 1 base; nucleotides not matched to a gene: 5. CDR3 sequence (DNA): TGTGCCAGCAGCTCAGTAGCGGGGGTGAACACCGGGGAGCTGTTTTTT. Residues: CASSSVAGVNTGELFF.

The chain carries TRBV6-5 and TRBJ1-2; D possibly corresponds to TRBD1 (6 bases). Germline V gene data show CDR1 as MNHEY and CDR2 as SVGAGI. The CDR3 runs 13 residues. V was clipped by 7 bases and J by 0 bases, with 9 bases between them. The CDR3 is CASKGGSNYGYTF. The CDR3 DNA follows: TGTGCCAGCAAAGGGGGGTCTAACTATGGCTACACCTTC.

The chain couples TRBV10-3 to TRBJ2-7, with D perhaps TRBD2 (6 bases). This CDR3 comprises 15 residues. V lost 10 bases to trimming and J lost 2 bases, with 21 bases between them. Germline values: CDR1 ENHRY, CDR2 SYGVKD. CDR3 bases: TGTGCCAGCACTCCTGGGACTGGGGAAGCCTACGAGCAGTACTTC. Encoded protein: CASTPGTGEAYEQYF.

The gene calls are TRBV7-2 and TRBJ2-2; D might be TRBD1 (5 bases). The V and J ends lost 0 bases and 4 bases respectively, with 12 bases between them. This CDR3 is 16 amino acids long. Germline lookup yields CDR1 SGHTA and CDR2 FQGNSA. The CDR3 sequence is CASSLAGLISTGELFF. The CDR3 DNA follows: TGTGCCAGCAGCTTAGCGGGGCTTATTTCCACCGGGGAGCTGTTTTTT.

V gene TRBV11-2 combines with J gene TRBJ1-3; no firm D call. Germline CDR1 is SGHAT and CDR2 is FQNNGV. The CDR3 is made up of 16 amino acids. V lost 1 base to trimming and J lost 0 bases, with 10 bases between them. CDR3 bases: TGTGCCAGCAGCTTAGGGGCCGGGAGCTCTGGAAACACCATATATTTT. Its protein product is CASSLGAGSSGNTIYF.

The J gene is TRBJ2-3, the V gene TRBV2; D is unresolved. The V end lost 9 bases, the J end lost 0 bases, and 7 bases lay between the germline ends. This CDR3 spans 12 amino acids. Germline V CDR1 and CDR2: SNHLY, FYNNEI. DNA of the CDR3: TGTGCCAGGGCCGACAGCACAGATACGCAGTATTTT. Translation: CARADSTDTQYF.

This CDR3 is CASSPTGGDEKLFF. In DNA, the CDR3 is TGTGCCAGCAGTCCCACAGGGGGCGATGAAAAACTGTTTTTT. J is TRBJ1-4 and V is TRBV6-6, with 9 bases fitting TRBD1. V was pared by 5 bases and J by 6 bases, with 4 bases of the junction left unmatched. The CDR3 has 14 residues. Germline V lookup: CDR1 MNHNY, CDR2 SVGAGI (reference sequence).

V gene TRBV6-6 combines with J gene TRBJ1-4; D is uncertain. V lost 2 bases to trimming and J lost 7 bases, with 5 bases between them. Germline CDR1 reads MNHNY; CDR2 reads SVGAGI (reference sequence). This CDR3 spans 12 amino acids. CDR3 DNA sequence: TGTGCCAGCAGTTACGTAGCTGAAAAACTGTTTTTT. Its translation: CASSYVAEKLFF.

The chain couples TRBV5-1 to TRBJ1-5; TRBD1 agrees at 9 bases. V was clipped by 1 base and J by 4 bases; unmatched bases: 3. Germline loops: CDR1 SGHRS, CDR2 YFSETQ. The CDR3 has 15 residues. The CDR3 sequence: CASSLSGQGNQPQHF. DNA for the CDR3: TGCGCCAGCAGCTTGTCGGGACAGGGAAATCAGCCCCAGCATTTT.

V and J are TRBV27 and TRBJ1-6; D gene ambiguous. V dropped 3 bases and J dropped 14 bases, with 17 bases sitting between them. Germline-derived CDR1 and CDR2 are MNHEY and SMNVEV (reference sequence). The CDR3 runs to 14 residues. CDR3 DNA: TGTGCCAGCAGTTTTGGGTCGGGGTCTCGGTCCCTCCACTTT. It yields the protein CASSFGSGSRSLHF.

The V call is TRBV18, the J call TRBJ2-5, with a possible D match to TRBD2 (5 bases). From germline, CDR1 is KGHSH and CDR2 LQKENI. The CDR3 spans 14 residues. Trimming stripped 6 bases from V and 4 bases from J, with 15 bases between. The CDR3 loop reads CASSQTTGRETQYF. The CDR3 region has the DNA TGTGCCAGCTCTCAGACCACGGGAAGAGAGACCCAGTACTTC.

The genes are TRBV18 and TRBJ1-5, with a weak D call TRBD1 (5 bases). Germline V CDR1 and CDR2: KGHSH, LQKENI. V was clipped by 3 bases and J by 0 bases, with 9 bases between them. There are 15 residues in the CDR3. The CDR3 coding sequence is TGTGCCAGCTCACCGGGGCAGTATAGCAATCAGCCCCAGCATTTT. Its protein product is CASSPGQYSNQPQHF.

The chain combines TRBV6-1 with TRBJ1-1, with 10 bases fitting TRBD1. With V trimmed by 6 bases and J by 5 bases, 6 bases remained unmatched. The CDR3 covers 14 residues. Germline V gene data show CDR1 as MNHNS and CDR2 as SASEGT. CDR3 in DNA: TGTGCCAGCAGCAGACAGGGGGCCTGGACTGAAGCTTTCTTT. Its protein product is CASSRQGAWTEAFF.

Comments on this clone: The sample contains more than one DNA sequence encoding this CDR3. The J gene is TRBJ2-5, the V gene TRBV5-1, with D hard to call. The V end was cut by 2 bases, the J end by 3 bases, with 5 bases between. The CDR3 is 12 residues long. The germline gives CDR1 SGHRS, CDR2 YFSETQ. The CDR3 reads CASSLEKETQYF. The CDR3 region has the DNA TGCGCCAGCAGCTTAGAAAAAGAGACCCAGTACTTC.

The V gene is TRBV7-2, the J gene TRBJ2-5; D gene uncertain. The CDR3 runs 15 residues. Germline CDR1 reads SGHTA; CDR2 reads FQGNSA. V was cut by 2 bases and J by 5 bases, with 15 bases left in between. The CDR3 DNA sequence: TGTGCCAGCAGCTTAAAGTCACTCGCGGTGGAGACCCAGTACTTC. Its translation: CASSLKSLAVETQYF. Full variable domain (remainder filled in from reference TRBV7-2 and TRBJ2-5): GAGVSQSPSNKVTEKGKDVELRCDPISGHTALYWYRQSLGQGLEFLIYFQGNSAPDKSGLPSDRFSAERTGGSVSTLTIQRTQQEDSAVYLCASSLKSLAVETQYFGPGTRLLVL.

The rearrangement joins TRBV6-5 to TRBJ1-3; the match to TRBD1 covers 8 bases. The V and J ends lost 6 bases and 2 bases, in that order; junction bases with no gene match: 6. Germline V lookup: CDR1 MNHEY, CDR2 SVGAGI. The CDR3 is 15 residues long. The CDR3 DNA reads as TGTGCCAGCAGAACGACAGGGGACGCTGGAAACACCATATATTTT. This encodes CASRTTGDAGNTIYF.

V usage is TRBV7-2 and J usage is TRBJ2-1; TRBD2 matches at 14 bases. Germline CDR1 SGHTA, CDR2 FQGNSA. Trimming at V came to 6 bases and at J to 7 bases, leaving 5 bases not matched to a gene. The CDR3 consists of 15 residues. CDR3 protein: CASRRLAGGPNEQFF. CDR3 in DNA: TGTGCCAGCAGAAGACTAGCGGGGGGGCCGAATGAGCAGTTCTTC.

CDR3 sequence (DNA): TGTGCCAGCAGCCTCGGGGACAGGGGACGGAATGAGCAGTTCTTC. Amino acids: CASSLGDRGRNEQFF. The chain is built from TRBV11-1 and TRBJ2-1; TRBD1 agrees at 10 bases. Trimming removed 5 bases from V and 7 bases from J; junction bases left unmatched: 8. Germline assignment: CDR1 SGHAT and CDR2 FQDESV (reference sequence). There are 15 residues in the CDR3.

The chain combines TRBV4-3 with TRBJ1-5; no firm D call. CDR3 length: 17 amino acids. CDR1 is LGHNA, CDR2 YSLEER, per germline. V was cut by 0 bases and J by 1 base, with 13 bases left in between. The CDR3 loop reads CASSQEPPSLSNQPQHF. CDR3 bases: TGCGCCAGCAGCCAAGAACCGCCCTCCTTAAGCAATCAGCCCCAGCATTTT.

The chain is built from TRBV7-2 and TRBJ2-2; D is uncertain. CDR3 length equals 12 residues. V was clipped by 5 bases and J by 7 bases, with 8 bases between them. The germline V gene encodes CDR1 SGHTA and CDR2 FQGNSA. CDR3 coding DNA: TGTGCCAGCAGCCGGTGGAACGGGGAGCTGTTTTTT. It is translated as CASSRWNGELFF.

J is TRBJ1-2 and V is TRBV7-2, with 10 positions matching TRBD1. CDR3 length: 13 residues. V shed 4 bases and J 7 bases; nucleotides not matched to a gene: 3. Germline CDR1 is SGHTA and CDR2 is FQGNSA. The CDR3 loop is CASSSDRGPGYTF. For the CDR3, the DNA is TGTGCCAGCAGCTCTGACAGGGGGCCTGGCTACACCTTC. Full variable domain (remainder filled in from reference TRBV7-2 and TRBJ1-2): GAGVSQSPSNKVTEKGKDVELRCDPISGHTALYWYRQSLGQGLEFLIYFQGNSAPDKSGLPSDRFSAERTGGSVSTLTIQRTQQEDSAVYLCASSSDRGPGYTFGSGTRLTVV.

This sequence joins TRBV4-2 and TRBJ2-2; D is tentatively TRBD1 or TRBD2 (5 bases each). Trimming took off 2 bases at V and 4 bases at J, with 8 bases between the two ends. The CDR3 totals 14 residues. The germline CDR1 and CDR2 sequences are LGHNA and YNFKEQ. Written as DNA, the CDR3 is TGTGCCAGCAGCCAAAAGGGGAGCACCGGGGAGCTGTTTTTT. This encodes CASSQKGSTGELFF.

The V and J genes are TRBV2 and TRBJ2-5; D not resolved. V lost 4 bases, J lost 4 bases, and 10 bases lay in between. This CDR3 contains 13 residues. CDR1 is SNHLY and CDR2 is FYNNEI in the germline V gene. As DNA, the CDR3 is TGTGCCAGCAGTGTAACTGGGTCAGAGACCCAGTACTTC. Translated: CASSVTGSETQYF.

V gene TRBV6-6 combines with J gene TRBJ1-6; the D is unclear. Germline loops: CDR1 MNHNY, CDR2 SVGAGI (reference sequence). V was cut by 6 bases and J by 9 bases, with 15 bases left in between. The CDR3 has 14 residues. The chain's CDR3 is CASRLTAEGSPLHF. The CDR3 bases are TGTGCCAGCAGATTAACAGCCGAGGGTTCACCCCTCCACTTT.

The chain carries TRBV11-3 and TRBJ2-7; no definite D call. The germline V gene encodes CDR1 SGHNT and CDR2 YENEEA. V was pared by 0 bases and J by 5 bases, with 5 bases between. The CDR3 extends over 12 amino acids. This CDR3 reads CASSLEGNEQYF. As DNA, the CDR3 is TGTGCCAGCAGCTTAGAAGGTAACGAGCAGTACTTC. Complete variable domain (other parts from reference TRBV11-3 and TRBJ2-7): EAGVVQSPRYKIIEKKQPVAFWCNPISGHNTLYWYLQNLGQGPELLIRYENEEAVDDSQLPKDRFSAERLKGVDSTLKIQPAELGDSAVYLCASSLEGNEQYFGPGTRLTVT.

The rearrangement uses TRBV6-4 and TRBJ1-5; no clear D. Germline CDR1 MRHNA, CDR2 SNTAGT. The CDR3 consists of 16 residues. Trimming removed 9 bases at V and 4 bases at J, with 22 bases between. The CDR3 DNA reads TGTGCCAGTTTTTTCGGGCAGCCGGTTGGAAATCAGCCCCAGCATTTT. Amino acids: CASFFGQPVGNQPQHF.

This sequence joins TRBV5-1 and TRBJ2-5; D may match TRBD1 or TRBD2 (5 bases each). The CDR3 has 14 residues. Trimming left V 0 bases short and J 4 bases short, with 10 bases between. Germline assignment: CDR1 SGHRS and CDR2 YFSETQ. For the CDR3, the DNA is TGCGCCAGCAGCTTGGAAGGGGCGGGAGAGACCCAGTACTTC. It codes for CASSLEGAGETQYF.

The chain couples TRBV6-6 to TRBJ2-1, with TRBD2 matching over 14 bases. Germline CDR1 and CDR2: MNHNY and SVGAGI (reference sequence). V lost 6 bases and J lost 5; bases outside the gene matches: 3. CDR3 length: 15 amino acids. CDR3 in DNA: TGTGCCAGCAGGGGGACTAGCGGGGGTAACAATGAGCAGTTCTTC. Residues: CASRGTSGGNNEQFF.